This passage covers 18 T cell receptor beta chains from one sample sequenced in a study of blood T cell repertoires in COVID-19. The method was immunoSEQ multiplex PCR; TCRdb's version includes in-frame clones alone and lacks a portion of them. The sample consists of approximately 250,000 clones, approximately 81% of them appearing once. Specimen: peripheral blood. These receptors all stem from a man in his 60s with acute or convalescent COVID-19.

The V and J genes are TRBV5-1 and TRBJ2-3; D is possibly TRBD2 (5 bases). V lost 4 bases and J lost 4, with 16 bases in between. Germline V CDR1 and CDR2: SGHRS, YFSETQ. The CDR3 is made up of 15 amino acids. CDR3 region: CASSSPRLHSDTQYF. CDR3 bases: TGCGCCAGCAGCAGCCCACGACTACATTCAGATACGCAGTATTTT.

As regards this clone: Because the CDR3's place on the DNA is in doubt, the DNA is left out and the CDR3 is given as listed by TCRdb. The gene calls are TRBV7-3 and TRBJ2-2; whether TRBD1, the table's D call, matches the DNA was not checked. Germline V CDR1 and CDR2: SGHTA, FQGTGA. From its first to its last residue, the CDR3 has 16 amino acids. The CDR3 is CASSTSDRPHTGELFF.

The J gene is TRBJ2-3, the V gene TRBV7-2; 9 bases are shared with TRBD1. The trim removed 5 bases at V and 8 bases at J, leaving 17 bases unmatched. This CDR3 has 17 amino acids. Germline CDR1 SGHTA, CDR2 FQGNSA. CDR3 sequence: CASSLYRGQKRLGTQYF. In DNA form, the CDR3 reads TGTGCCAGCAGCCTCTACAGGGGGCAAAAAAGGTTGGGTACGCAGTATTTT.

The chain has TRBV3-1 (or the pseudogene TRBV3-2) and TRBJ2-1; D gene uncertain. The CDR3 is 15 amino acids. CDR1 and CDR2 from the germline V gene are LGHDT and YNNKEL (reference sequence). Trimming shortened V by 1 base and J by 7 bases, and 14 bases separated the two germline ends. The CDR3 nucleotides read TGTGCCAGCAGCCAAGTTTCTGGAGTATGGAATGAGCAGTTCTTC. Its translation is CASSQVSGVWNEQFF.

In its sample, this clone was seen once. The chain has TRBV6-1 and TRBJ1-1; 7 bases map to TRBD1. J lost 0 bases, V lost 2 bases, and 3 bases had no gene match. Germline V lookup: CDR1 MNHNS, CDR2 SASEGT. The CDR3 sequence is 15 residues long. DNA of the CDR3: TGTGCCAGCAGTGAACAGGGGGAGGTGAACACTGAAGCTTTCTTT. As protein: CASSEQGEVNTEAFF.

The chain links TRBV4-3 to TRBJ2-7; 16 positions agree with TRBD2. There are 18 residues in the CDR3. V gave up 0 bases and J gave up 9 bases; unmatched junction bases: 11. Germline V gene lookup returns CDR1 LGHNA and CDR2 YSLEER. The CDR3 protein is CASSQDRIGTSGRVGQYF. The CDR3 DNA sequence: TGCGCCAGCAGCCAAGACCGTATAGGGACTAGCGGGAGGGTAGGGCAGTACTTC.

This clone was recorded only once. Other nucleotide sequences from this sample produce the same CDR3. The rearrangement uses TRBV6-6 and TRBJ2-1, with TRBD2 identical over 15 bases. The V segment lost 2 bases and the J segment 6 bases; nucleotides outside the gene matches: 2. The CDR3 extends over 16 amino acids. The germline gives CDR1 MNHNY, CDR2 SVGAGI (reference sequence). The CDR3 DNA reads as TGTGCCAGCAGTTACCGGACTAGCGGGGGGGCCAATGAGCAGTTCTTC. Protein sequence: CASSYRTSGGANEQFF.

The chain has TRBV27 and TRBJ2-7; TRBD2 might be the D (5 bases). V was clipped by 5 bases and J by 3 bases, with 20 bases between them. Per the germline V gene, CDR1 is MNHEY and CDR2 is SMNVEV (reference sequence). The CDR3 has 16 amino acids. The DNA for the CDR3 is TGTGCCAGCAGTCCCCCTGCATTTGGGGAGCTCTACGAGCAGTACTTC. Protein product: CASSPPAFGELYEQYF.

The chain carries TRBV12-5 and TRBJ1-3, with D perhaps matching TRBD1 (6 bases). Germline assignment: CDR1 LGHNT and CDR2 FRNRAP. The CDR3 extends over 15 amino acids. V was pared by 3 bases and J by 3 bases, with 12 bases between. In nucleotides, the CDR3 is TGTGCTAGTGGTTTTTGGGTCAGGGGTGGAAACACCATATATTTT. Amino acid sequence: CASGFWVRGGNTIYF.

This clone was found once. This sequence joins TRBV11-3 and TRBJ2-3, with D maybe TRBD1 (7 bases). With 5 bases removed from V and 0 bases from J, the gap between germline ends came to 15 bases. This CDR3 has 16 residues. CDR1 and CDR2 (germline): SGHNT, YENEEA. Here the CDR3 DNA reads TGTGCCAGCAGCCGCGGGCAGGGGGGAAGCACAGATACGCAGTATTTT. It codes for CASSRGQGGSTDTQYF.

The V call is TRBV12-3 or TRBV12-4, the J call TRBJ1-1; D possibly corresponds to TRBD1 (6 bases). The CDR3 has 13 residues. V was cut by 2 bases and J by 4 bases, with 8 bases left in between. The CDR3 nucleotides read TGTGCCAGCAGTTTAAAAGGGGGCACTGAAGCTTTCTTT. Amino acid sequence: CASSLKGGTEAFF.

V usage is TRBV11-2 and J usage is TRBJ2-5; D gene uncertain. Trimming stripped 1 base from V and 3 bases from J, with 6 bases between. This CDR3 contains 13 residues. Germline CDR1 and CDR2: SGHAT and FQNNGV. In DNA form, the CDR3 reads TGTGCCAGCAGCTTAGGACTTAAAGAGACCCAGTACTTC. Protein sequence: CASSLGLKETQYF.

This clone was observed a single time. The rearrangement joins TRBV10-2 to TRBJ2-2; 12 nucleotides line up with TRBD1. The CDR3 consists of 15 residues. Per germline, CDR1 WSHSY and CDR2 SAAADI. The junction had 3 bases not matched to a gene; V was cut back by 7 bases and J by 3 bases. The CDR3 region has the DNA TGCGCCAGCACGGGACAGGGGGCTTACACCGGGGAGCTGTTTTTT. Its protein product is CASTGQGAYTGELFF.

The gene calls are TRBV12-3 or TRBV12-4 and TRBJ1-1; 7 bases line up with TRBD1. The ends lost 5 bases at V and 6 bases at J; junction bases unmatched: 6. This CDR3 comprises 13 residues. This CDR3 is CASSPQGTAEAFF. CDR3 nucleotides: TGTGCCAGCAGTCCGCAGGGGACAGCTGAAGCTTTCTTT.

The V gene is TRBV4-1, the J gene TRBJ2-3; no clear D. The CDR3 runs 15 residues. CDR1 and CDR2 from the germline V gene are MGHRA and YSYEKL. Deletions cut 0 bases from V and 1 base from J, with 8 bases between. The chain's CDR3 is CASSQDPSGTDTQYF. DNA of the CDR3: TGCGCCAGCAGCCAAGATCCGAGCGGCACAGATACGCAGTATTTT.

The V gene is TRBV18, the J gene TRBJ1-3; TRBD1 aligns across 10 bases. The CDR3 is made up of 17 amino acids. Looked up from germline, CDR1 is KGHSH and CDR2 is LQKENI. Trimming removed 3 bases from V and 2 bases from J; junction bases left unmatched: 7. The CDR3 nucleotides are TGTGCCAGCTCACCCCCGACAGGGGGCTATACTGGAAACACCATATATTTT. Its protein is CASSPPTGGYTGNTIYF.

The V gene is TRBV19, the J gene TRBJ2-5, with 9 bases lining up with TRBD2. Per the germline V gene, CDR1 is LNHDA and CDR2 is SQIVND (reference sequence). Trimming removed 3 bases from V and 0 bases from J; junction bases left unmatched: 5. The CDR3 loop spans 16 amino acids. The CDR3 bases are TGTGCCAGTAGTATTAACCTAGCGGGGAACCAAGAGACCCAGTACTTC. It is translated as CASSINLAGNQETQYF.

The genes are TRBV7-2 and TRBJ2-3; 9 nucleotides match TRBD2. This CDR3 spans 18 amino acids. The germline CDR1 and CDR2 sequences are SGHTA and FQGNSA. The trim removed 0 bases at V and 1 base at J, leaving 8 bases unmatched. CDR3 coding DNA: TGTGCCAGCAGCTTAGCTCCTAGGGCTAGCGGGGGCACAGATACGCAGTATTTT. This sequence encodes CASSLAPRASGGTDTQYF.